A single TCR beta chain is shown here with its context. After removal of 5 bases from V and 2 bases from J, the junction contained 2 bases not matched to a gene. Germline V gives CDR1 SGHTA, CDR2 FQGNSA. The CDR3 extends over 14 amino acids. This entry is derived from a study of blood T cell repertoires in COVID-19. Sequenced by immunoSEQ multiplex PCR; TCRdb stores in-frame clones only, minus some. The table has 150,000 to 200,000 clones, around four fifths seen once; the top ten hold 8% to 9.5%. Sequencing was carried out using peripheral blood. This receptor was taken from a woman older than 75 with active or convalescent COVID-19. The chain joins TRBV7-2 to TRBJ1-3; 8 bases agree with TRBD1. DNA of the CDR3: TGTGCCAGCAGCCAACAGGGGGCTGGAAACACCATATATTTT. It translates to CASSQQGAGNTIYF.